A selection of T cell receptor beta chains follows, all from one sample in a study of T cell responses to AZD1222 COVID-19 vaccine. Clones were read by immunoSEQ multiplex PCR, and TCRdb kept only the in-frame ones, dropping some. This table has about 120,000 clones, about 88% appearing once. The sequences come from peripheral blood, collected 28 days after the second AZD1222 dose. The receptors were gathered from an adult who received the AZD1222 COVID-19 vaccine. Both conserved end residues are part of each CDR3. The D gene is left open where the match is weak. A clone size is listed for some rows: how often the clone was seen (once, few, many), or a class if it is expanded.

size: once
D: NA
V: TRBV12-3/TRBV12-4
J: TRBJ1-5
DNA: TGTGCCAGCAGTTTAGGTCAGCCCCAGCATTTT
CDR3: CASSLGQPQHF

size: NA
D: TRBD1
V: TRBV19
J: TRBJ1-3
DNA: TGTGCCAGTAGTATGGACAGGGCCTCTGGAAACACCATATATTTT
CDR3: CASSMDRASGNTIYF

size: NA
D: NA
V: TRBV19
J: TRBJ1-1
DNA: TGTGCCAGTAGTATTATTCGGGGTGGTGAAGCTTTCTTT
CDR3: CASSIIRGGEAFF

size: NA
D: NA
V: TRBV21-1
J: TRBJ1-4
DNA: TGTGCCAGCAGCACATGGGTCGAAGTAACTAATGAAAAACTGTTTTTT
CDR3: CASSTWVEVTNEKLFF

size: once
D: TRBD1
V: TRBV28
J: TRBJ1-5
DNA: TGTGCCAGCAGCTGGGACAGGCCTTCCCAAGGGCGCCCTATAGTGAGCAATCAGCCCCAGCATTTT
CDR3: CASSWDRPSQGRPIVSNQPQHF

size: NA
D: TRBD1
V: TRBV19
J: TRBJ2-3
DNA: TGTGCCAGTAGTATAATCGGGACAGGGGGAGATACGCAGTATTTT
CDR3: CASSIIGTGGDTQYF

size: NA
D: NA
V: TRBV7-6
J: TRBJ2-7
DNA: TGTGCCAGCAGCTTTTATCAGGGTTCGTCCTACGAGCAGTACTTC
CDR3: CASSFYQGSSYEQYF

size: NA
D: TRBD1
V: TRBV19
J: TRBJ1-2
DNA: TGTGCCAGTAGTAGGAGACAGGGAGTTTATGGCTACACCTTC
CDR3: CASSRRQGVYGYTF

size: NA
D: NA
V: TRBV25-1
J: TRBJ2-5
DNA: TGTGCCAGCAGTGCGATGGACAGCCAAGAGACCCAGTACTTC
CDR3: CASSAMDSQETQYF

size: once
D: NA
V: TRBV7-6
J: TRBJ1-5
DNA: TGTGCCAGCAGGCCGACCCCACCCTGGGATCAGCCCCAGCATTTT
CDR3: CASRPTPPWDQPQHF

size: NA
D: NA
V: TRBV6-5
J: TRBJ2-1
DNA: TGTGCCAGCAGAAAGGCGGGATACAATGAGCAGTTCTTC
CDR3: CASRKAGYNEQFF

size: NA
D: NA
V: TRBV2
J: TRBJ1-2
DNA: TGTGCCAGCGGCCTTCGAAACGAGGGGTCCTATGGCTACACCTTC
CDR3: CASGLRNEGSYGYTF

size: NA
D: NA
V: TRBV19
J: TRBJ2-5
DNA: TGTGCCAGTAGCATGCCAGGGGCTCGCCCGGAGACCCAGTACTTC
CDR3: CASSMPGARPETQYF

size: few
D: NA
V: TRBV11-3
J: TRBJ1-2
DNA: TGTGCCAGCAGCCCCACAGGGAACTATGGCTACACCTTC
CDR3: CASSPTGNYGYTF

size: NA
D: TRBD1
V: TRBV19
J: TRBJ1-2
DNA: TGTGCCAGTAGTACACAGGGGGGGAACTATGGCTACACCTTC
CDR3: CASSTQGGNYGYTF

size: NA
D: NA
V: TRBV6-4
J: TRBJ1-2
DNA: TGTGCCAGCAGTCCGTCCGGGACCCGGGGCTACACCTTC
CDR3: CASSPSGTRGYTF

size: NA
D: NA
V: TRBV6-1
J: TRBJ1-5
DNA: TGTGCCAGCAGTGACCGGGGGCTAAGGCAGCCCCAGCATTTT
CDR3: CASSDRGLRQPQHF

size: NA
D: NA
V: TRBV5-4
J: TRBJ2-2
DNA: TGTGCCAGCAGCTGGGACTCCCTAACTAACACCGGGGAGCTGTTTTTT
CDR3: CASSWDSLTNTGELFF

size: NA
D: NA
V: TRBV30
J: TRBJ1-4
DNA: TGTGCCTGGTCCGGCGGGTTTAATGAAAAACTGTTTTTT
CDR3: CAWSGGFNEKLFF

size: NA
D: NA
V: TRBV11-3
J: TRBJ1-4
DNA: TGTGCCAGCAGCTCTCGGACAGAGATAGAAAAACTGTTTTTT
CDR3: CASSSRTEIEKLFF

size: NA
D: NA
V: TRBV3-1/TRBV3-2
J: TRBJ1-2
DNA: TGTGCCAGCAGCCAAAGGGGAAGTAACTATGGCTACACCTTC
CDR3: CASSQRGSNYGYTF

size: NA
D: NA
V: TRBV6-5
J: TRBJ2-3
DNA: TGTGCCAGCAGTTACGAGGGGGGACGTACGCAGTATTTT
CDR3: CASSYEGGRTQYF

size: once
D: NA
V: TRBV28
J: TRBJ1-5
DNA: TGTGCCAGCATTAGCACAGGGTATCAGCCCCAGCATTTT
CDR3: CASISTGYQPQHF

size: NA
D: NA
V: TRBV30
J: TRBJ2-2
DNA: TGTGCCTGGAGTATAGGGGACACCGGGGAGCTGTTTTTT
CDR3: CAWSIGDTGELFF

size: NA
D: TRBD1
V: TRBV27
J: TRBJ2-7
DNA: TGTGCCAGCAGTACTGCAGGGGGCAGCGAGCAGTACTTC
CDR3: CASSTAGGSEQYF

size: NA
D: NA
V: TRBV5-1
J: TRBJ1-2
DNA: TGCGCCAGCAGCTTGGTGGACACAAGCTATGGCTACACCTTC
CDR3: CASSLVDTSYGYTF

size: NA
D: TRBD1
V: TRBV9
J: TRBJ1-4
DNA: TGTGCCAGCAGCCCAAGGACAGGTGCTACTAATGAAAAACTGTTTTTT
CDR3: CASSPRTGATNEKLFF

size: NA
D: NA
V: TRBV15
J: TRBJ1-2
DNA: TGTGCCACCAGCGGCGAGGGTTTCTATGGCTACACCTTC
CDR3: CATSGEGFYGYTF

size: NA
D: TRBD2
V: TRBV5-1
J: TRBJ2-1
DNA: TGCGCCAGCGGCCGTAATAGCGGGGGAGTAGTCAATGAGCAGTTCTTC
CDR3: CASGRNSGGVVNEQFF

size: NA
D: NA
V: TRBV24-1
J: TRBJ2-3
DNA: TGTGCCACCAGTAGGGGGAGCACAGATACGCAGTATTTT
CDR3: CATSRGSTDTQYF

size: NA
D: TRBD1
V: TRBV6-5
J: TRBJ1-2
DNA: TGTGCCACCCTACTAGCAGGGGGCGGCTACACCTTC
CDR3: CATLLAGGGYTF

size: NA
D: NA
V: TRBV5-3
J: TRBJ2-7
DNA: TGTGCCAGAAGCTCCGGCGGGCAGGACACCTACGAGCAGTACTTC
CDR3: CARSSGGQDTYEQYF

size: NA
D: NA
V: TRBV5-5
J: TRBJ1-5
DNA: TGTGCCAGCAGCTTGGACGGGGGCCTTCAGCCCCAGCATTTT
CDR3: CASSLDGGLQPQHF

size: NA
D: NA
V: TRBV12-3/TRBV12-4
J: TRBJ1-1
DNA: TGTGCCAGCATTCTTCAGGGCACTGAAGCTTTCTTT
CDR3: CASILQGTEAFF

size: NA
D: TRBD1
V: TRBV27
J: TRBJ2-2
DNA: TGTGCCAGCAGCCGGATGGGGACAGGGAAAGCGGGCACCGGGGAGCTGTTTTTT
CDR3: CASSRMGTGKAGTGELFF

size: NA
D: NA
V: TRBV12-3/TRBV12-4
J: TRBJ1-1
DNA: TGTGCCAGCAGTTTACAAGGAAACACTGAAGCTTTCTTT
CDR3: CASSLQGNTEAFF

size: NA
D: NA
V: TRBV28
J: TRBJ2-1
DNA: TGTGCCAGCAGTTTGAAGTCCTACAATGAGCAGTTCTTC
CDR3: CASSLKSYNEQFF

size: NA
D: NA
V: TRBV6-1
J: TRBJ1-5
DNA: TGTGCCAGCAGTGAAGCGTACAGGGCAAATCAGCCCCAGCATTTT
CDR3: CASSEAYRANQPQHF

size: NA
D: NA
V: TRBV15
J: TRBJ1-4
DNA: TGTGCCACGCGCGGCGGGGCAAATGAAAAACTGTTTTTT
CDR3: CATRGGANEKLFF

size: few
D: TRBD2
V: TRBV24-1
J: TRBJ2-1
DNA: TGTGCCACCAGTGATTTGCTTACTAGCGGGGGGGCCAATGAGCAGTTCTTC
CDR3: CATSDLLTSGGANEQFF

size: NA
D: NA
V: TRBV6-5
J: TRBJ1-2
DNA: TGTGCCAGCAGCTGGGGACGGAACTATGGCTACACCTTC
CDR3: CASSWGRNYGYTF

size: NA
D: NA
V: TRBV19
J: TRBJ1-5
DNA: TGTGCCAGTAAAGAAACAGGTTGGCCTAGCAATCAGCCCCAGCATTTT
CDR3: CASKETGWPSNQPQHF

size: NA
D: TRBD1
V: TRBV5-1
J: TRBJ1-2
DNA: TGCGCCAGCAGCTTGGACTCTGCAGGGGGCTCTGATGGCTACACCTTC
CDR3: CASSLDSAGGSDGYTF

size: NA
D: TRBD1
V: TRBV19
J: TRBJ1-5
DNA: TGTGCCAGTAGTCGGACAGGAGATCAGCCCCAGCATTTT
CDR3: CASSRTGDQPQHF

size: NA
D: NA
V: TRBV27
J: TRBJ1-4
DNA: TGTGCCAGCTCCCTCGAGCGGAGTTTAGGAAAACTGTTTTTT
CDR3: CASSLERSLGKLFF

size: NA
D: NA
V: TRBV10-3
J: TRBJ2-2
DNA: TGTGCCATCAGTGAGCCGGGGAGCGGAAACACCGGGGAGCTGTTTTTT
CDR3: CAISEPGSGNTGELFF

size: once
D: NA
V: TRBV3-1/TRBV3-2
J: TRBJ1-1
DNA: TGTGCCAGCAGCCAAAGGGTAACTGAAGCTTTCTTT
CDR3: CASSQRVTEAFF

size: NA
D: NA
V: TRBV6-5
J: TRBJ1-2
DNA: TGTGCCAGCGGACTAATAGCTGGCTACACCTTC
CDR3: CASGLIAGYTF

size: NA
D: NA
V: TRBV2
J: TRBJ1-2
DNA: TGTGCCAGCACCCAAAACCCTTATGGCTACACCTTC
CDR3: CASTQNPYGYTF

size: NA
D: TRBD2
V: TRBV10-1
J: TRBJ2-3
DNA: TGCGCCAGCAGTGAGTCGGGACTAGCGCTCGCAGATACGCAGTATTTT
CDR3: CASSESGLALADTQYF

size: NA
D: NA
V: TRBV5-5
J: TRBJ2-7
DNA: TGTGCCAGCAGCTTGGGAAGGGGTGGGTTTTCCTTCTCCGAGCAGTACTTC
CDR3: CASSLGRGGFSFSEQYF

size: NA
D: NA
V: TRBV7-9
J: TRBJ1-5
DNA: TGTGCCAGCAGCTTAGGGAATCAGCCCCAGCATTTT
CDR3: CASSLGNQPQHF

size: NA
D: NA
V: TRBV29-1
J: TRBJ2-7
DNA: TGCAGCGTCCAGGACGATTTCTCCTACGAGCAGTACTTC
CDR3: CSVQDDFSYEQYF

size: NA
D: NA
V: TRBV14
J: TRBJ2-7
DNA: TGTGCCAGCAGCCAAGCCGGGCCCGGGTACTACGAGCAGTACTTC
CDR3: CASSQAGPGYYEQYF

size: NA
D: TRBD1
V: TRBV6-5
J: TRBJ1-5
DNA: TGTGCCAGCAGGCCCGACAGGGGCCTTCCCCAGCATTTT
CDR3: CASRPDRGLPQHF

size: NA
D: TRBD1
V: TRBV10-3
J: TRBJ1-1
DNA: TGTGGGATCAGGGGGAAAGCTTTCTTT
CDR3: CGIRGKAFF

size: once
D: TRBD2
V: TRBV6-1
J: TRBJ2-3
DNA: TGTGCCAGCAGTGCGCAACTAGCGGGGGCTAGCACAGATACGCAGTATTTT
CDR3: CASSAQLAGASTDTQYF

size: NA
D: NA
V: TRBV6-2/TRBV6-3
J: TRBJ1-1
DNA: TGTGCCAGCAGCCCCATAGGGGTTGGGAACGCTGAAGCTTTCTTT
CDR3: CASSPIGVGNAEAFF